The source of this TCR beta chain is a study of Graves' ophthalmopathy and Graves' hyperthyroidism. TCR beta CDR3 amplification used RNA transcripts. An opening RT-PCR round employed HTBI primers and preceded a second-round multiplex PCR. MiXCR was run by TCRdb on the multiplex PCR reads, yielding one entry per CDR3 protein. Of 300,000 to 450,000 distinct CDR3 sequences in the sample, about 18% are singletons; the top ten hold 2% to 2.5%. This clonotype was seen more than once but under ten times. Germline V CDR1 and CDR2: SGDLS, YYNGEE. The length of the CDR3 is 15 residues. Trimming removed 7 bases at V and 0 bases at J, with 14 bases between.

This sequence was found in an adult woman with stable Graves' hyperthyroidism. The sequencing input was peripheral blood. This chain uses TRBV9 with TRBJ1-3, with D possibly being TRBD1 (6 bases). The CDR3 DNA sequence: TGTGCCAGCGGCGGGGGCAGCCACTCTGGAAACACCATATATTTT. Encoded protein: CASGGGSHSGNTIYF.